A single sample gave rise to the 24 T cell receptor beta chains below, sequenced in a study of blood T cell repertoires in COVID-19. TCRdb's copy holds only in-frame clones and misses some; the assay was immunoSEQ multiplex PCR. The profile shows about 240,000 clones, 82% of them singletons. Sequenced sample: peripheral blood. The receptors come from a woman aged 55-70 years with active or convalescent COVID-19.

The chain is built from TRBV5-8 and TRBJ2-3, with a weak D call TRBD2 (6 bases). CDR3 length: 15 amino acids. In germline, CDR1 is SGHTS, CDR2 YDEGEE. V was clipped by 0 bases and J by 1 base, with 9 bases between them. The DNA of the CDR3 is TGTGCCAGCAGCTTGGGATCGGGGGGCACAGATACGCAGTATTTT. Amino acid sequence: CASSLGSGGTDTQYF. The complete variable domain, with remaining parts taken from reference TRBV5-8 and TRBJ2-3, reads EAGVTQSPTHLIKTRGQQATLRCSPISGHTSVYWYQQALGLGLQFLLWYDEGEERNRGNFPPRFSGRQFPNYSSELNVNALELEDSALYLCASSLGSGGTDTQYFGPGTRLTVL.

V gene TRBV12-3 or TRBV12-4 combines with J gene TRBJ1-4; D is unresolved. The V end lost 3 bases, the J end lost 7 bases, and 9 bases lay between the germline ends. This CDR3 spans 13 amino acids. The CDR3 DNA is TGTGCCAGCAGTTTTTGGGCTGGTGAAAAACTGTTTTTT. Its protein is CASSFWAGEKLFF.

The chain uses TRBV6-5 and TRBJ1-1; unclear D gene. CDR3 length: 14 residues. Germline assignment: CDR1 MNHEY and CDR2 SVGAGI. The V end lost 6 bases, the J end lost 5 bases, and 16 bases lay between the germline ends. This chain's CDR3 is CASSPDRERTEAFF. The CDR3 DNA sequence: TGTGCCAGCAGCCCCGACCGGGAACGGACTGAAGCTTTCTTT.

The V call is TRBV24-1, the J call TRBJ2-3, with TRBD2 as a possible D gene (6 bases). The V gene lost 6 bases and the J gene lost 6 bases, with 18 bases spanning the gap. In germline, CDR1 is KGHDR, CDR2 SFDVKD. This CDR3 has 15 residues. As DNA, the CDR3 is TGTGCCACCAGTACCCGGCGGGAACCAGCGGATACGCAGTATTTT. Translated: CATSTRREPADTQYF.

This clone was observed once. The V call is TRBV6-5, the J call TRBJ2-5; 11 positions agree with TRBD2. V was clipped by 5 bases and J by 5 bases; unmatched bases: 7. In germline, CDR1 is MNHEY, CDR2 SVGAGI. The CDR3 sequence is 15 residues long. CDR3 nucleotide sequence: TGTGCCAGCAGTAATAGCGGGGGGGCCTTGGAGACCCAGTACTTC. Translation gives CASSNSGGALETQYF.

The chain recombines TRBV7-2 with TRBJ2-7, with 14 bases matching TRBD2. This CDR3 is built from 18 residues. The trim removed 5 bases at V and 0 bases at J, leaving 9 bases unmatched. Germline V CDR1 and CDR2: SGHTA, FQGNSA. The CDR3 region is CASSPGLAGAPISYEQYF. The CDR3 nucleotides are TGTGCCAGCAGCCCGGGACTAGCGGGGGCTCCGATCTCCTACGAGCAGTACTTC.

V and J are TRBV24-1 and TRBJ2-1; 11 nucleotides align to TRBD2. Trimming took 9 bases from V and 6 from J; bases not matched to a gene: 3. Germline V gene lookup returns CDR1 KGHDR and CDR2 SFDVKD. This CDR3 has 13 residues. The CDR3 region is CATSSGGSNEQFF. In DNA form, the CDR3 reads TGTGCCACCTCTAGCGGGGGGTCCAATGAGCAGTTCTTC.

V usage is TRBV10-3 and J usage is TRBJ1-1; 7 bases are a match to TRBD1. CDR3 size: 15 residues. Trimming cost V 4 bases and J 3 bases; bases outside gene matches: 8. Germline V lookup: CDR1 ENHRY, CDR2 SYGVKD. CDR3 bases: TGTGCCATCAGTGGTTTAGGGGGCGGGGACACTGAAGCTTTCTTT. Translating it yields CAISGLGGGDTEAFF.

Turning to this clone: Other DNA sequences of this sample code for an identical CDR3. V and J are TRBV7-6 and TRBJ2-1; 8 nucleotides agree with TRBD1. Germline CDR1 SGHVS, CDR2 FNYEAQ. This CDR3 contains 14 residues. V shed 2 bases, J shed 6 bases, and the junction held 3 bases outside the gene matches. The CDR3 sequence is CASSLSGTGNEQFF. CDR3 nucleotide sequence: TGTGCCAGCAGCTTAAGTGGGACAGGCAATGAGCAGTTCTTC. Full variable domain (missing parts from reference TRBV7-6 and TRBJ2-1): GAGVSQSPRYKVTKRGQDVALRCDPISGHVSLYWYRQALGQGPEFLTYFNYEAQQDKSGLPNDRFSAERPEGSISTLTIQRTEQRDSAMYRCASSLSGTGNEQFFGPGTRLTVL.

The chain joins TRBV13 to TRBJ2-5; D not certain. V was shortened by 3 bases and J by 6 bases, with 11 bases between the two germline ends. This CDR3 has 13 residues. Germline CDR1 reads PRHDT; CDR2 reads FYEKMQ (reference sequence). The CDR3 bases are TGTGCCAGCAGCTTGAGCCAGCGACAGACCCAGTACTTC. Translating it yields CASSLSQRQTQYF.

The chain is built from TRBV6-5 and TRBJ1-1, with D possibly being TRBD1 (6 bases). CDR1 MNHEY and CDR2 SVGAGI come from the germline V gene. V lost 0 bases and J lost 3, with 8 bases in between. This CDR3 spans 14 amino acids. The chain's CDR3 is CASSYSYRDTEAFF. The CDR3, as DNA: TGTGCCAGCAGTTACTCGTACAGGGACACTGAAGCTTTCTTT.

The gene calls are TRBV3-1 (or the pseudogene TRBV3-2) and TRBJ1-2; 10 nucleotides match TRBD1. CDR3 size: 16 residues. Trimming took 4 bases from V and 0 from J; bases not matched to a gene: 5. CDR1 is LGHDT, CDR2 YNNKEL, per germline (reference sequence). For the CDR3, the DNA is TGTGCCAGCAGCCCATCCGGACAGGGGGCTAACTATGGCTACACCTTC. Protein sequence: CASSPSGQGANYGYTF.

The chain couples TRBV7-3 to TRBJ1-1; the match to TRBD1 covers 8 bases. This CDR3 has 15 residues. Germline V gene data show CDR1 as SGHTA and CDR2 as FQGTGA. J was trimmed by 4 bases and V by 5 bases; bases with no gene match: 9. CDR3 region: CASSQGAGQGTEAFF. The CDR3 DNA sequence: TGTGCCAGCAGCCAGGGGGCTGGACAGGGCACTGAAGCTTTCTTT.

This clone was counted a single time. This chain connects TRBV19 to TRBJ1-6; 10 bases agree with TRBD1. CDR3 length equals 14 residues. Losses at the gene ends were 7 bases for V and 8 bases for J; bases not matched to a gene: 5. Germline CDR1 reads LNHDA; CDR2 reads SQIVND (reference sequence). The CDR3 spells CASKRGTGDSPLHF. The CDR3, as DNA: TGTGCCAGTAAACGTGGGACAGGGGATTCACCCCTCCACTTT.

This sequence joins TRBV11-3 and TRBJ2-1, with TRBD2 as a possible D gene (5 bases). This CDR3 region has 13 residues. Trimming took 4 bases from V and 8 from J, leaving 12 bases between them. The germline gives CDR1 SGHNT, CDR2 YENEEA. In nucleotides, the CDR3 is TGTGCCAGCAGCTCCCAAACGGGGTATGAGCAGTTCTTC. This sequence encodes CASSSQTGYEQFF. The whole variable domain, filled in from reference TRBV11-3 and TRBJ2-1, reads EAGVVQSPRYKIIEKKQPVAFWCNPISGHNTLYWYLQNLGQGPELLIRYENEEAVDDSQLPKDRFSAERLKGVDSTLKIQPAELGDSAVYLCASSSQTGYEQFFGPGTRLTVL.

V and J are TRBV30 and TRBJ1-5; 8 nucleotides line up with TRBD1. The CDR3 has 18 residues. Germline CDR1 GTSNPN, CDR2 SVGIG (reference sequence). The ends lost 5 bases at V and 2 bases at J; junction bases unmatched: 17. The CDR3 sequence: CAWSSGTGDTWGNQPQHF. The CDR3 DNA reads TGTGCCTGGTCCTCCGGGACAGGAGACACTTGGGGCAATCAGCCCCAGCATTTT.

The V and J genes are TRBV30 and TRBJ1-5; 7 positions agree with TRBD1. V lost 0 bases and J lost 6; bases outside the gene matches: 8. Germline CDR1 and CDR2: GTSNPN and SVGIG (reference sequence). The CDR3 is made up of 15 amino acids. CDR3: CAWSVRTGVSQPQHF. CDR3 in DNA: TGTGCCTGGAGTGTACGAACAGGGGTGTCTCAGCCCCAGCATTTT.

V gene TRBV6-2 or TRBV6-3 combines with J gene TRBJ2-7; tentative D call: TRBD1 (5 bases). V lost 2 bases and J 2 bases, leaving 16 bases between the germline ends. The CDR3 sequence is 16 residues long. The germline gives CDR1 MNHEY, CDR2 SVGEGT. The CDR3 DNA follows: TGTGCCAGCAGTTACCCCAAAGGGGCCCCTACCTACGAGCAGTACTTC. Protein: CASSYPKGAPTYEQYF.

The V call is TRBV19, the J call TRBJ2-3, with D possibly being TRBD2 (5 bases). CDR3 length: 13 residues. Trimming removed 7 bases at V and 1 base at J, with 9 bases between. Germline V gives CDR1 LNHDA, CDR2 SQIVND (reference sequence). The CDR3 protein is CASIRRGTDTQYF. CDR3 nucleotide sequence: TGTGCCAGTATCCGGCGGGGCACAGATACGCAGTATTTT.

The chain carries TRBV5-1 and TRBJ1-1; TRBD1 matches 9 bases. The germline gives CDR1 SGHRS, CDR2 YFSETQ. This CDR3 region has 15 residues. Trimming took 3 bases from V and 4 from J; bases not matched to a gene: 7. CDR3 amino acids: CASSWDRVPGTEAFF. As DNA, the CDR3 is TGCGCCAGCAGCTGGGACAGGGTTCCGGGCACTGAAGCTTTCTTT.

V usage is TRBV5-1 and J usage is TRBJ1-5, with 11 nucleotides matching TRBD1. Trimming removed 3 bases from V and 5 bases from J; junction bases left unmatched: 1. Germline V gene sequence: CDR1 SGHRS, CDR2 YFSETQ. CDR3 size: 14 residues. The CDR3: CASSWTGGDQPQHF. The DNA of the CDR3 is TGCGCCAGCAGCTGGACAGGGGGCGATCAGCCCCAGCATTTT. The full variable domain, with the rest looked up from reference TRBV5-1 and TRBJ1-5, is KAGVTQTPRYLIKTRGQQVTLSCSPISGHRSVSWYQQTPGQGLQFLFEYFSETQRNKGNFPGRFSGRQFSNSRSEMNVSTLELGDSALYLCASSWTGGDQPQHFGDGTRLSIL.

This chain uses TRBV2 with TRBJ1-2; TRBD1 matches at 7 bases. Per germline, CDR1 SNHLY and CDR2 FYNNEI. V lost 4 bases to trimming and J lost 6 bases; unmatched junction nucleotides: 5. This CDR3 spans 13 amino acids. CDR3 bases: TGTGCCAGCAGTGGGACAGGAAGGAATGGCTACACCTTC. Amino acids: CASSGTGRNGYTF.

This rearrangement joins TRBV19 to TRBJ1-2; TRBD1 aligns across 10 bases. The junction had 14 bases not matched to a gene; V was cut back by 7 bases and J by 6 bases. The germline gives CDR1 LNHDA, CDR2 SQIVND (reference sequence). CDR3 length: 16 amino acids. The CDR3 protein is CASTLPPDRGLDGYTF. The CDR3 DNA reads as TGTGCCAGTACCCTCCCCCCGGACAGGGGGTTGGATGGCTACACCTTC.

This clone was recorded only once. The chain uses TRBV4-3 and TRBJ1-4; the D gene is possibly TRBD1 (6 bases). Per the germline V gene, CDR1 is LGHNA and CDR2 is YSLEER. This CDR3 region has 17 residues. V lost 0 bases and J lost 10, with 21 bases in between. The CDR3 nucleotides read TGCGCCAGCAGCCAAGAACACGGGGGGGGGCTTGAGCGAAAACTGTTTTTT. It specifies CASSQEHGGGLERKLFF.